Listed below are T cell receptor beta chains from one sample, sequenced in a study of PD-1 blockade in classical Hodgkin lymphoma. Here immunoSEQ multiplex PCR was the method, and the copy in TCRdb shows in-frame clones only, minus some. The table lists approximately 20,000 clones, 88% of them singletons. The sequences come from CD8+ T cells from blood, collected before the fourth cycle of nivolumab. The receptors come from a human donor with classical Hodgkin lymphoma. Each CDR3 is given with its conserved first and last residue. Fields, in order: CDR3 DNA, CDR3 protein, V gene, D gene, J gene, clone size. The D gene is left open where the match is weak. Expanded clones are given a class, and other clones once, few, many or no size at all.

CDR3 DNA: TGTGCCAGCAGCTTTTACGACACCTCCGGCTACACCTTC
CDR3 protein: CASSFYDTSGYTF
V gene: TRBV7-9
D gene: .
J gene: TRBJ1-2
clone size: .

CDR3 DNA: TGTGCCAGCAGCTTGTTCAGGGCAGAAGAGACCCAGTACTTC
CDR3 protein: CASSLFRAEETQYF
V gene: TRBV5-4
D gene: .
J gene: TRBJ2-5
clone size: once

CDR3 DNA: TGCAGCGTTGAAGATTTAAGGACTGCCGGCAAGACCCAGTACTTC
CDR3 protein: CSVEDLRTAGKTQYF
V gene: TRBV29-1
D gene: .
J gene: TRBJ2-5
clone size: .

CDR3 DNA: TGTGCCAGCAGCTTAGAGGCAGTTCAAGAGACCCAGTACTTC
CDR3 protein: CASSLEAVQETQYF
V gene: TRBV7-9
D gene: .
J gene: TRBJ2-5
clone size: .

CDR3 DNA: TGTGCCAGCAGCGTAGAGGGCAGACCTAGCACAGATACGCAGTATTTT
CDR3 protein: CASSVEGRPSTDTQYF
V gene: TRBV9
D gene: .
J gene: TRBJ2-3
clone size: .

CDR3 DNA: TGTGCCAGCAAGGAAGGCGCAGCAGAGGACCCATACGAGCAGTACTTC
CDR3 protein: CASKEGAAEDPYEQYF
V gene: TRBV2
D gene: .
J gene: TRBJ2-7
clone size: .

CDR3 DNA: TGTGCCAGCAGTCAGGACAGCTACGAGCAGTACTTC
CDR3 protein: CASSQDSYEQYF
V gene: TRBV6-5
D gene: .
J gene: TRBJ2-7
clone size: .

CDR3 DNA: TGCGCCAGCAGCCTTTACTCAACTTTGGGACAGGGCGTCGAGACCCAGTACTTC
CDR3 protein: CASSLYSTLGQGVETQYF
V gene: TRBV4-1
D gene: TRBD1
J gene: TRBJ2-5
clone size: .

CDR3 DNA: TGCAGCGTTGAATTTTGGGGTAACCCGTCCTACGAGCAGTACTTC
CDR3 protein: CSVEFWGNPSYEQYF
V gene: TRBV29-1
D gene: .
J gene: TRBJ2-7
clone size: .

CDR3 DNA: TGCAGCGTTGTCTCGGCGGACAAGAACACTGAAGCTTTCTTT
CDR3 protein: CSVVSADKNTEAFF
V gene: TRBV29-1
D gene: .
J gene: TRBJ1-1
clone size: .

CDR3 DNA: TGTGCCAGCAGCTTATCTCCAGCGGGAGGGCCAGTCGGGGAGCTGTTTTTT
CDR3 protein: CASSLSPAGGPVGELFF
V gene: TRBV7-9
D gene: TRBD2
J gene: TRBJ2-2
clone size: .

CDR3 DNA: TGTGCCAGCAGTTTAAAGAAGGGCACCCAAGAGACCCAGTACTTC
CDR3 protein: CASSLKKGTQETQYF
V gene: TRBV28
D gene: .
J gene: TRBJ2-5
clone size: .

CDR3 DNA: TGTGCCAGCAACAGTGGGAGTGAACTTTACTCTGGAAACACCATATATTTT
CDR3 protein: CASNSGSELYSGNTIYF
V gene: TRBV28
D gene: .
J gene: TRBJ1-3
clone size: .

CDR3 DNA: TGTGCCAGCAGCTCGGGATCTAGAGTCACCTATGGCTACACCTTC
CDR3 protein: CASSSGSRVTYGYTF
V gene: TRBV13
D gene: .
J gene: TRBJ1-2
clone size: .

CDR3 DNA: TGTGCCAGCAGTTTCCGCAATTCACCCCTCCACTTT
CDR3 protein: CASSFRNSPLHF
V gene: TRBV28
D gene: .
J gene: TRBJ1-6
clone size: .

CDR3 DNA: TGTGCCAGCAGCTCCCCTACAGGGTCTGGCACAGATACGCAGTATTTT
CDR3 protein: CASSSPTGSGTDTQYF
V gene: TRBV13
D gene: .
J gene: TRBJ2-3
clone size: .

CDR3 DNA: TGTGCCAGCAGCCAAGAGGGAAGGCAAGATACGCAGTATTTT
CDR3 protein: CASSQEGRQDTQYF
V gene: TRBV4-2
D gene: .
J gene: TRBJ2-3
clone size: .

CDR3 DNA: TGTGCCAGCAGCTTGAGTGGTTTCGACGAGCAGTACTTC
CDR3 protein: CASSLSGFDEQYF
V gene: TRBV7-9
D gene: .
J gene: TRBJ2-7
clone size: .

CDR3 DNA: TGTGCCAGCAGCTGGTCAGGGGCATCGATCACAGATACGCAGTATTTT
CDR3 protein: CASSWSGASITDTQYF
V gene: TRBV5-6
D gene: .
J gene: TRBJ2-3
clone size: .

CDR3 DNA: TGCAGCGTTGAATTTGGGACAGGGTACGACACTGAAGCTTTCTTT
CDR3 protein: CSVEFGTGYDTEAFF
V gene: TRBV29-1
D gene: TRBD1
J gene: TRBJ1-1
clone size: .

CDR3 DNA: TGTGCCAGCTTAGGGGACTCTAACTATGGCTACACCTTC
CDR3 protein: CASLGDSNYGYTF
V gene: TRBV19
D gene: .
J gene: TRBJ1-2
clone size: .

CDR3 DNA: TGCGCCAGCAGCTTGTTTCAGGATCCCACTGAAGCTTTCTTT
CDR3 protein: CASSLFQDPTEAFF
V gene: TRBV5-1
D gene: .
J gene: TRBJ1-1
clone size: .

CDR3 DNA: TGTGCCAGCAGCTTAAAGGTAGCGGGGCCCGTCGGGAATGAGCAGTTCTTC
CDR3 protein: CASSLKVAGPVGNEQFF
V gene: TRBV7-7
D gene: TRBD2
J gene: TRBJ2-1
clone size: .

CDR3 DNA: TGTGCCAGCAGTTATAGGGCCCGGCCCACAGATACGCAGTATTTT
CDR3 protein: CASSYRARPTDTQYF
V gene: TRBV27
D gene: .
J gene: TRBJ2-3
clone size: .

CDR3 DNA: TGCGCCAGCAGTGAGGACAGAGCCTACGAGCAGTACTTC
CDR3 protein: CASSEDRAYEQYF
V gene: TRBV10-1
D gene: .
J gene: TRBJ2-7
clone size: .

CDR3 DNA: TGTGCCAGCAGCTTAGTCTGGGGCACCACTGAAGCTTTCTTT
CDR3 protein: CASSLVWGTTEAFF
V gene: TRBV7-9
D gene: .
J gene: TRBJ1-1
clone size: once

CDR3 DNA: TGCAGCGTTGTCAGGGGGGCAGGGCTGGGAGCCTATGGCTACACCTTC
CDR3 protein: CSVVRGAGLGAYGYTF
V gene: TRBV29-1
D gene: TRBD1
J gene: TRBJ1-2
clone size: .

CDR3 DNA: TGTGCCAGCAGTTACTCACCTAGCGGGACCTACGAGCAGTACTTC
CDR3 protein: CASSYSPSGTYEQYF
V gene: TRBV6-5
D gene: TRBD2
J gene: TRBJ2-7
clone size: .

CDR3 DNA: TGTGCCAGCAGTGATTTTAGGGGGGCGCAGACCCAGTACTTC
CDR3 protein: CASSDFRGAQTQYF
V gene: TRBV6-6
D gene: .
J gene: TRBJ2-5
clone size: .

CDR3 DNA: TGTGCCAGCAGCTTTCACTTGGACAGGATCTACGAGCAGTACTTC
CDR3 protein: CASSFHLDRIYEQYF
V gene: TRBV7-9
D gene: TRBD1
J gene: TRBJ2-7
clone size: .

CDR3 DNA: TGTGCCAGCAGCTTCGGGACAGGGGAAGAGACCCAGTACTTC
CDR3 protein: CASSFGTGEETQYF
V gene: TRBV11-3
D gene: TRBD1
J gene: TRBJ2-5
clone size: .

CDR3 DNA: TGTGCCTGGGGCCAAGCGGACCGCTCCTACAATGAGCAGTTCTTC
CDR3 protein: CAWGQADRSYNEQFF
V gene: TRBV30
D gene: .
J gene: TRBJ2-1
clone size: .